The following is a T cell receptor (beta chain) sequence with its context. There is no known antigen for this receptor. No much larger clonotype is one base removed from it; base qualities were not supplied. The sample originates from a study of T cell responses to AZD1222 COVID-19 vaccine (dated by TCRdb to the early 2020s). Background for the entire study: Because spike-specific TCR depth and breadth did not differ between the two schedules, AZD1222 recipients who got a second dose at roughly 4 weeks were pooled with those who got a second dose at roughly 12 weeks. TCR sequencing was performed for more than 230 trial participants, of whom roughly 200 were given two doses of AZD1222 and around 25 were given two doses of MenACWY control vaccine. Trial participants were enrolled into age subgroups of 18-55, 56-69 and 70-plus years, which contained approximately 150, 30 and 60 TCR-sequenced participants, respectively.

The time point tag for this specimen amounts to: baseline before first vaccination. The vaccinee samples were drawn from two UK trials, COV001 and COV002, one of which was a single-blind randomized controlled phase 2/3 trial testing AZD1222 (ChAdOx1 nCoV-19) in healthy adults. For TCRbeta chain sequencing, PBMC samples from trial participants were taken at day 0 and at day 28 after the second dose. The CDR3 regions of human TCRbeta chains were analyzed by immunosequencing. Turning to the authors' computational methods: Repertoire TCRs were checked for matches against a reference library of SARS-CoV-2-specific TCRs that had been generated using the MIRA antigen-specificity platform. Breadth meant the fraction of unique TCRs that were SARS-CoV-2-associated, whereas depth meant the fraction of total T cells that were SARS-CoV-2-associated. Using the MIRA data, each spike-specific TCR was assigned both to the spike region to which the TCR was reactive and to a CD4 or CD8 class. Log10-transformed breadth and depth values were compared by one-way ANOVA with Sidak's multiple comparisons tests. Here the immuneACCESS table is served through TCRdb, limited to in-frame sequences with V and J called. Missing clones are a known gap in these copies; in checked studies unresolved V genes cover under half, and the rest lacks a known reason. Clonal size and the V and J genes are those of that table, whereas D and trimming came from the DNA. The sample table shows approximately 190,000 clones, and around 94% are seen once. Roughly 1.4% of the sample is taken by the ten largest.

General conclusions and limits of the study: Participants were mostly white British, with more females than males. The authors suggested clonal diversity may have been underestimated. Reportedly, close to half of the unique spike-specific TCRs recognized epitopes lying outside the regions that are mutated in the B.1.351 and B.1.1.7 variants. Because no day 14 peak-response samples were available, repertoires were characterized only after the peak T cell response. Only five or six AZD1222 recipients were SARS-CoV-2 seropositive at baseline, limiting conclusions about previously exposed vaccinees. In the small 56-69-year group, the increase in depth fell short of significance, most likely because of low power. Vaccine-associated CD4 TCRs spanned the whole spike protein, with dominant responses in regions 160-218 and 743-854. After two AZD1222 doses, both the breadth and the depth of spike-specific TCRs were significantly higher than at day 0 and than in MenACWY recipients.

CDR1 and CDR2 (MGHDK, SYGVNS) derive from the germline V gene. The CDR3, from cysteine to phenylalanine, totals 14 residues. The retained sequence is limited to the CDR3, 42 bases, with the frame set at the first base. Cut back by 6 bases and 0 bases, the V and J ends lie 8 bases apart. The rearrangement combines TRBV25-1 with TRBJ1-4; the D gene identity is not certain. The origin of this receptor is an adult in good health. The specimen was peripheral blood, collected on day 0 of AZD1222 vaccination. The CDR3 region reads CASSPGATNEKLFF. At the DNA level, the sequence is TGTGCCAGCAGCCCAGGAGCAACTAATGAAAAACTGTTTTTT.